What follows are 13 T cell receptor beta chains derived from one specimen sequenced in a study of blood T cell repertoires in COVID-19. Generated by immunoSEQ multiplex PCR, the TCRdb table keeps only in-frame clones and is missing some. The table records about 100,000 clones, roughly 79% of them present only once. The sequencing input was peripheral blood. The origin of the receptors is a man between 65 and 85 years old with active or convalescent COVID-19.

This chain uses TRBV10-3 with TRBJ1-1; 12 positions agree with TRBD1. V lost 9 bases to trimming and J lost 4 bases; unmatched junction nucleotides: 9. The V gene's germline CDR1 is ENHRY and CDR2 SYGVKD. CDR3 size: 15 residues. The CDR3 loop reads CAIAGTGGLSTEAFF. In DNA form, the CDR3 reads TGTGCCATTGCCGGGACAGGGGGCTTAAGCACTGAAGCTTTCTTT.

V is TRBV29-1 and J is TRBJ2-1, with 8 bases that match TRBD2. The CDR3 totals 13 residues. Germline values: CDR1 SQVTM, CDR2 ANQGSEA. Germline trimming cut 4 bases from V and 10 bases from J; bases unmatched to any gene: 9. The CDR3: CSVAGGGRREQFF. The CDR3 nucleotides read TGCAGCGTTGCGGGGGGCGGGAGGAGGGAGCAGTTCTTC.

The genes are TRBV5-4 and TRBJ2-7; 9 positions match TRBD1. This CDR3 contains 18 residues. Trimming took 2 bases from V and 1 from J; bases not matched to a gene: 13. CDR1 is SGHNT, CDR2 YYREEE, per germline (reference sequence). The CDR3 bases are TGTGCCAGCAGCTTTCTCCCTCCGGGACAGGGAAAATCCTACGAGCAGTACTTC. Its protein product is CASSFLPPGQGKSYEQYF.

The J gene is TRBJ2-2, the V gene TRBV25-1, with a weak D call TRBD1 (6 bases). With 3 bases removed from V and 6 bases from J, the gap between germline ends came to 14 bases. CDR3 length: 15 residues. CDR1 MGHDK and CDR2 SYGVNS come from the germline V gene. The CDR3 DNA follows: TGTGCCAGCAGTGAGAGGGGGATAAATTCCGGGGAGCTGTTTTTT. Encoded protein: CASSERGINSGELFF.

V gene TRBV10-3 combines with J gene TRBJ1-5; D not resolved. CDR3 size: 14 residues. CDR1 ENHRY and CDR2 SYGVKD come from the germline V gene. Trimming removed 2 bases from V and 5 bases from J, with 10 bases in between. CDR3: CAISEVERDQPQHF. CDR3 DNA: TGTGCCATCAGTGAGGTAGAGCGGGATCAGCCCCAGCATTTT.

V gene TRBV3-1 (or the pseudogene TRBV3-2) combines with J gene TRBJ2-3; TRBD2 aligns across 10 bases. The CDR3 is 15 residues long. V was clipped by 2 bases and J by 2 bases; unmatched bases: 1. CDR1 is LGHDT and CDR2 is YNNKEL in the germline V gene (reference sequence). The CDR3 sequence: CASSQLAGDTDTQYF. DNA for the CDR3: TGTGCCAGCAGCCAACTAGCGGGAGACACAGATACGCAGTATTTT.

V usage is TRBV7-9 and J usage is TRBJ1-2; D remains ambiguous. V dropped 0 bases and J dropped 8 bases, with 7 bases sitting between them. CDR3 length equals 12 residues. Germline V gives CDR1 SEHNR, CDR2 FQNEAQ (reference sequence). The CDR3 nucleotides read TGTGCCAGCAGCTTAGCGGGAGGGGGCTACACCTTC. Its translation is CASSLAGGGYTF.

By share of the sample, this clone is medium-sized. The chain couples TRBV27 to TRBJ2-7; TRBD2 is a possible D gene (6 bases). CDR3 length equals 13 residues. Trimming took 5 bases from V and 7 from J, leaving 15 bases between them. Germline CDR1 is MNHEY and CDR2 is SMNVEV (reference sequence). The CDR3 protein is CASSPTSAGEQYF. The CDR3 DNA sequence: TGTGCCAGCAGTCCGACTAGTGCGGGGGAGCAGTACTTC.

There are a few counts of this clone. The CDR3 sequence is CASSLAGLGYTF. The CDR3 DNA sequence: TGTGCCAGCAGTTTAGCGGGACTGGGCTACACCTTC. The chain carries TRBV12-3 or TRBV12-4 and TRBJ1-2; D possibly corresponds to TRBD1 (5 bases). The V end lost 0 bases, the J end lost 8 bases, and 7 bases lay between the germline ends. This CDR3 is built from 12 residues.

The CDR3 sequence is CASSLGAAEAFF. The CDR3 DNA sequence: TGTGCCAGCAGCTTAGGGGCAGCAGAAGCTTTCTTT. V is TRBV7-9 and J is TRBJ1-1; no firm D call. The CDR3 consists of 12 residues. V lost 1 base, J lost 8 bases, and 8 bases lay in between. The V gene's germline CDR1 is SEHNR and CDR2 FQNEAQ (reference sequence).

The rearrangement links TRBV5-4 to TRBJ2-1, with D possibly TRBD2 on 5 matching bases. The germline V gene encodes CDR1 SGHNT and CDR2 YYREEE (reference sequence). CDR3 size: 14 residues. V was shortened by 4 bases and J by 2 bases, with 10 bases between the two germline ends. CDR3 residues: CASSSGGTYNEQFF. In DNA form, the CDR3 reads TGTGCCAGCAGCAGTGGAGGAACCTACAATGAGCAGTTCTTC.

In this sample, this clone turned up once. V and J are TRBV2 and TRBJ1-1; tentatively, D is TRBD1 (5 bases). Germline V gene sequence: CDR1 SNHLY, CDR2 FYNNEI. V lost 6 bases to trimming and J lost 5 bases, with 10 bases between them. The CDR3 sequence is 12 residues long. DNA of the CDR3: TGTGCCAGCAGCCAGGGTGTTACTGAAGCTTTCTTT. It encodes CASSQGVTEAFF.

The rearrangement links TRBV4-1 to TRBJ1-1; TRBD1 aligns across 8 bases. In germline, CDR1 is MGHRA, CDR2 YSYEKL. J gave up 4 bases and V 3 bases, and 4 bases lay outside the gene matches. There are 14 residues in the CDR3. The CDR3 is CASSHDRGPTEAFF. CDR3 DNA: TGCGCCAGCAGCCATGACAGGGGTCCCACTGAAGCTTTCTTT.